These T cell receptor beta chains were read from a single sample in a study of blood T cell repertoires in COVID-19. Method: immunoSEQ multiplex PCR; TCRdb's copy keeps in-frame clones and lacks some. The sample lists about 180,000 clones; approximately 85% were seen once. Source material: PBMCs or T cells enriched from blood (not recorded which). The receptors derive from a man aged 40-49 years who had recovered from COVID-19. The CDR3 runs from the conserved cysteine through the conserved F or W. A D gene is named only where the DNA matches it firmly. Clone size appears in some rows only: once, few, many, or a class for an expanded clone.

cdr3_nt: TGCGCCAGCAGCTTGCCCCGGGACAATACGTACGAGCAGTACTTC
cdr3_aa: CASSLPRDNTYEQYF
clone_size: once
d_call: .
j_call: TRBJ2-7
v_call: TRBV5-1

cdr3_nt: TGCGCCAGCAGCTCCGGACAGGGGGGTCGCACAGATACGCAGTATTTT
cdr3_aa: CASSSGQGGRTDTQYF
clone_size: .
d_call: TRBD1
j_call: TRBJ2-3
v_call: TRBV5-1

cdr3_nt: TGTGCCAGCAGCCGGGACAGGACCGGGGAGCTGTTTTTT
cdr3_aa: CASSRDRTGELFF
clone_size: .
d_call: TRBD1
j_call: TRBJ2-2
v_call: TRBV7-3

cdr3_nt: TGTGCCAGCAGTGAAGTGCCGCAGAAGCCCCAGCATTTT
cdr3_aa: CASSEVPQKPQHF
clone_size: .
d_call: .
j_call: TRBJ1-5
v_call: TRBV2

cdr3_nt: TGTGCCAGCAGCTTACAGTCACTAGCGAAGTACAATGAGCAGTTCTTC
cdr3_aa: CASSLQSLAKYNEQFF
clone_size: .
d_call: TRBD2
j_call: TRBJ2-1
v_call: TRBV11-2

cdr3_nt: TGTGCCATCTGGACTGGGAACACCGGGGAGCTGTTTTTT
cdr3_aa: CAIWTGNTGELFF
clone_size: .
d_call: .
j_call: TRBJ2-2
v_call: TRBV10-3

cdr3_nt: TGTGCCAGCAGCCTAACTAGCGGGAGAGGCGAGCAGTACTTC
cdr3_aa: CASSLTSGRGEQYF
clone_size: .
d_call: TRBD2
j_call: TRBJ2-7
v_call: TRBV3-1/TRBV3-2

cdr3_nt: TGTGCCTGGAGCGGGGGGTCTAGCGGGAGGACCTACAATGAGCAGTTCTTC
cdr3_aa: CAWSGGSSGRTYNEQFF
clone_size: .
d_call: TRBD2
j_call: TRBJ2-1
v_call: TRBV30

cdr3_nt: TGTGCCAGCAGTCCCCTACAGGGAAACTACGAGCAGTACTTC
cdr3_aa: CASSPLQGNYEQYF
clone_size: many
d_call: .
j_call: TRBJ2-7
v_call: TRBV27

cdr3_nt: TGTGCCAGCAGTTACTCCGCCCCACAGGGGACACATAATTCACCCCTCCACTTT
cdr3_aa: CASSYSAPQGTHNSPLHF
clone_size: .
d_call: TRBD1
j_call: TRBJ1-6
v_call: TRBV6-2/TRBV6-3

cdr3_nt: TGTGCCAGCAGTTTAATAACGACAGTTGGAAACACCATATATTTT
cdr3_aa: CASSLITTVGNTIYF
clone_size: .
d_call: .
j_call: TRBJ1-3
v_call: TRBV28

cdr3_nt: TGTGCCAGCACCTACAGAGGGGGCTTATCTAATGAAAAACTGTTTTTT
cdr3_aa: CASTYRGGLSNEKLFF
clone_size: .
d_call: TRBD1
j_call: TRBJ1-4
v_call: TRBV6-6

cdr3_nt: TGCGCCAGCAGCTTGAGACAGGGGAATGGCTACACCTTC
cdr3_aa: CASSLRQGNGYTF
clone_size: few
d_call: TRBD1
j_call: TRBJ1-2
v_call: TRBV5-1

cdr3_nt: TGTGCCAGCAGCGTAGGTCGGGGGGCGCCGATTAACTATGGCTACACCTTC
cdr3_aa: CASSVGRGAPINYGYTF
clone_size: .
d_call: .
j_call: TRBJ1-2
v_call: TRBV9

cdr3_nt: TGTGCCACCAGTGCTAGCGGGAATAAAGAGACCCAGTACTTC
cdr3_aa: CATSASGNKETQYF
clone_size: .
d_call: TRBD2
j_call: TRBJ2-5
v_call: TRBV24-1

cdr3_nt: TGTGCCAGCAGAAAAAGACAGGGGTCAGATACGCAGTATTTT
cdr3_aa: CASRKRQGSDTQYF
clone_size: .
d_call: TRBD1
j_call: TRBJ2-3
v_call: TRBV2

cdr3_nt: TGTGCCATCAGCAAGGGACTAGCGGGCACAGATACGCAGTATTTT
cdr3_aa: CAISKGLAGTDTQYF
clone_size: .
d_call: TRBD2
j_call: TRBJ2-3
v_call: TRBV10-3

cdr3_nt: TGTGCCAGCAGTTCTCCAGGGAGGAGCAATCAGCCCCAGCATTTT
cdr3_aa: CASSSPGRSNQPQHF
clone_size: .
d_call: .
j_call: TRBJ1-5
v_call: TRBV28

cdr3_nt: TGTGCCAGCAGCGGGGGACAGGTCAAAAGAAACACCATATATTTT
cdr3_aa: CASSGGQVKRNTIYF
clone_size: few
d_call: TRBD1
j_call: TRBJ1-3
v_call: TRBV9

cdr3_nt: TGTGCCAGCAGTCGCTCAGGGAGCAATCAGCCCCAGCATTTT
cdr3_aa: CASSRSGSNQPQHF
clone_size: .
d_call: .
j_call: TRBJ1-5
v_call: TRBV11-2

cdr3_nt: TGTGCCAGCAGTAACCCAGGCTATGGCTACACCTTC
cdr3_aa: CASSNPGYGYTF
clone_size: .
d_call: .
j_call: TRBJ1-2
v_call: TRBV6-5

cdr3_nt: TGTGCCAGCAGTGGCCTCCTTCTGACAGGACTCTCCTACGAGCAGTACTTC
cdr3_aa: CASSGLLLTGLSYEQYF
clone_size: .
d_call: .
j_call: TRBJ2-7
v_call: TRBV2